This T cell receptor beta chain was documented in a study of liver allograft versus peripheral blood T cells. As for the study in general: Liver transplant recipients had T cell receptor repertoires compared between transplanted liver and peripheral blood.

TCRdb redid the calling of the reads with MiXCR, one entry per CDR3 protein. The table lists about 16,000 distinct CDR3 sequences, around a fifth of them singletons. Remarks on this clonotype: Its matching antigen is unknown. A read error is possible here, since a much larger clone lies one base away.

Trimming at V came to 5 bases and at J to 4 bases, leaving 4 bases not matched to a gene. Germline CDR1 SGHTA, CDR2 FQGTGA. The CDR3 totals 13 residues. Findings of the study overall: Repertoires found inside liver allografts reportedly differed from T cell receptor repertoires in peripheral blood.

The chain joins TRBV7-3 to TRBJ2-7, with TRBD1 matching 8 bases. The sequence was collected from a human patient who had a liver transplant. Some T cells may be transferred from the graft donor. The CDR3 DNA reads TGTGCCAGCAGCCCAGGACAGGGATACGAGCAGTACTTC. It codes for CASSPGQGYEQYF.